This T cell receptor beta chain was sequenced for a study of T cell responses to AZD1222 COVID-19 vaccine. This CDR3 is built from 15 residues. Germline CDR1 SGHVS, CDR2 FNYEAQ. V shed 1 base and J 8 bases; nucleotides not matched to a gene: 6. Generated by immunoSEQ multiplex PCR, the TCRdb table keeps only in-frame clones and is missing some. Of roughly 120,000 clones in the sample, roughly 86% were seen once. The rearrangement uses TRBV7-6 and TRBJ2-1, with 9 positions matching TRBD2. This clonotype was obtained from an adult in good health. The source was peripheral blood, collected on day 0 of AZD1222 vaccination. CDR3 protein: CASSLVASGVDEQFF. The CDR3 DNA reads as TGTGCCAGCAGCTTAGTAGCTAGCGGGGTCGATGAGCAGTTCTTC.